Listed below are T cell receptor beta chains from one sample, sequenced in a study of T cells in localized non-small cell lung cancer. Produced via immunoSEQ multiplex PCR; TCRdb's table is partial and in-frame only. Here the sample spans about 19,000 clones, 85% to 95% being singletons. The starting material was peripheral blood, obtained before any cancer treatment. These receptors were collected from a male donor at least 60 years old with stage I squamous cell lung carcinoma. CDR3s include the opening cysteine and the closing phenylalanine or tryptophan. D genes are given only for firm matches.

j_gene	v_gene	d_gene	CDR3aa	CDR3nt
TRBJ2-5	TRBV11-2	NA	CASSLGVQETQYF	TGTGCCAGCAGCTTGGGAGTTCAAGAGACCCAGTACTTC
TRBJ2-3	TRBV7-2	NA	CASSLKGLAADTQYF	TGTGCCAGCAGCTTAAAAGGGCTAGCCGCAGATACGCAGTATTTT
TRBJ1-5	TRBV6-6	TRBD1	CASSYGTGSNQPQHF	TGTGCCAGCAGTTACGGGACAGGAAGCAATCAGCCCCAGCATTTT
TRBJ1-1	TRBV5-8	TRBD1	CASSLNRGHTEAFF	TGTGCCAGCAGCTTGAACAGGGGACACACTGAAGCTTTCTTT
TRBJ2-1	TRBV7-7	NA	CASSLSSGSYNEQFF	TGTGCCAGCAGCTTATCCAGCGGCTCCTACAATGAGCAGTTCTTC
TRBJ2-2	TRBV7-2	TRBD2	CASSLVPGGYTGELFF	TGTGCCAGCAGCTTAGTTCCGGGAGGTTATACCGGGGAGCTGTTTTTT
TRBJ1-1	TRBV5-1	NA	CASRQDRQAFF	TGCGCCAGCAGACAGGACAGACAAGCTTTCTTT
TRBJ1-2	TRBV28	TRBD1	CASSSLGQGSYGYTF	TGTGCCAGCAGTTCGCTTGGACAGGGGTCCTATGGCTACACCTTC
TRBJ2-1	TRBV7-3	NA	CASSLSHRDNEQFF	TGTGCCAGCAGCTTATCTCACAGAGACAATGAGCAGTTCTTC
TRBJ2-3	TRBV12-5	TRBD2	CASGSGTSGSTDTQYF	TGTGCTAGTGGGTCCGGGACTAGCGGAAGCACAGATACGCAGTATTTT
TRBJ2-5	TRBV6-6	NA	CASRDSAQETQYF	TGTGCCAGCAGAGACAGCGCCCAAGAGACCCAGTACTTC